The 9 T cell receptor beta chains below come from one sample, sequenced in a study of blood T cells in healthy people across ages. A second PCR, run for about 7 to 11 cycles, used a sample-barcoded 5' primer plus a J-beta primer mix. TCRdb called the 5' RACE reads again in MiXCR, with one record for every CDR3 protein. Of approximately 680,000 distinct CDR3 sequences listed, 32% are singletons. Sequences were obtained from blood. The receptors here all came from a woman of 80 years or more in good health.

This clonotype was counted a few times. This chain joins TRBV6-2 or TRBV6-3 and TRBJ1-1; 8 bases agree with TRBD1. CDR1 MNHEY and CDR2 SVGEGT come from the germline V gene. Trimming removed 4 bases from V and 5 bases from J; junction bases left unmatched: 6. The CDR3 is 14 amino acids. In nucleotides, the CDR3 is TGTGCCAGCAGTTTCGACAGGGGACTGACTGAAGCTTTCTTT. It specifies CASSFDRGLTEAFF.

A note on this clonotype: A single base separates this from a much larger clone, so it may be a read error. The rearrangement uses TRBV7-7 and TRBJ2-5, with D possibly matching TRBD2 (5 bases). TRBJ2-1 explains the end of the DNA better; the J call may be wrong. The CDR3 covers 15 residues. Germline V gene lookup returns CDR1 SSHAT and CDR2 FNYEAQ (reference sequence). Written as DNA, the CDR3 is TGTGCCAGCAGCTTAGCAGCCGGGATCCAAGAGACCCAGTTCTTC. As protein: CASSLAAGIQETQFF.

This clonotype was counted a few times. The chain couples TRBV6-6 to TRBJ2-1, with TRBD2 matching 9 bases. The CDR3 covers 15 residues. CDR1 and CDR2 (germline): MNHNY, SVGAGI (reference sequence). Trimming at V came to 0 bases and at J to 7 bases, leaving 4 bases not matched to a gene. The CDR3 reads CASSYSGGGANEQFF. In DNA, the CDR3 is TGTGCCAGCAGTTACTCCGGCGGGGGGGCAAATGAGCAGTTCTTC.

This clonotype was picked up many times. The gene calls are TRBV29-1 and TRBJ2-7; maybe TRBD2 (5 bases). Germline values: CDR1 SQVTM, CDR2 ANQGSEA. This CDR3 spans 11 amino acids. V lost 2 bases, J lost 6 bases, and 8 bases lay in between. The chain's CDR3 is CSVESGVEQYF. In DNA form, the CDR3 reads TGCAGCGTTGAATCCGGGGTCGAGCAGTACTTC.

The sample holds a few counts of this clonotype. At one boundary the junction diverges from the germline segment, which might be a read error. V gene TRBV4-2 combines with J gene TRBJ2-5; 7 bases are shared with TRBD1. This CDR3 is 16 amino acids long. Germline lookup yields CDR1 LGHNA and CDR2 YNFKEQ. The CDR3 is CASSQSDRTGKEAQYF. Here the CDR3 DNA reads TGTGCCAGCAGCCAATCCGACCGGACAGGAAAAGAGGCCCAGTACTTC.

With respect to this clonotype: The junction and the germline gene differ at one end; a read error may be behind it. The chain has TRBV7-2 and TRBJ2-3; D not certain. Per the germline V gene, CDR1 is SGHTA and CDR2 is FQGNSA. CDR3 length equals 14 residues. CDR3 bases: TGTGCCGGCAGCTCTACGCGGACCACAGATACGCAGTATTTT. This sequence encodes CAGSSTRTTDTQYF.

The gene calls are TRBV6-1 and TRBJ1-4; D is ambiguous. Trimming took off 8 bases at V and 8 bases at J, with 6 bases between the two ends. Germline loops: CDR1 MNHNS, CDR2 SASEGT. This CDR3 is 10 amino acids long. The CDR3 spells CASRQEKLFF. The CDR3 region has the DNA TGTGCCAGCCGTCAGGAAAAACTGTTTTTT.

J is TRBJ2-5 and V is TRBV30; D may be TRBD2 (5 bases). Germline V gene lookup returns CDR1 GTSNPN and CDR2 SVGIG (reference sequence). This CDR3 is 14 amino acids long. Trimming cost V 4 bases and J 0 bases, with 12 bases left between them. This CDR3 reads CAWKDSLYQETQYF. The CDR3 nucleotides are TGTGCCTGGAAGGACTCCTTGTACCAAGAGACCCAGTACTTC.

Many counts were recorded for this clonotype. This rearrangement joins TRBV5-1 to TRBJ1-4, with 7 bases aligning to TRBD1. CDR3 size: 14 residues. The V segment lost 0 bases and the J segment 7 bases; nucleotides outside the gene matches: 3. Germline V gene data show CDR1 as SGHRS and CDR2 as YFSETQ. DNA for the CDR3: TGCGCCAGCAGCTTGGGACAGGGAATTGAAAAACTGTTTTTT. This codes for CASSLGQGIEKLFF.